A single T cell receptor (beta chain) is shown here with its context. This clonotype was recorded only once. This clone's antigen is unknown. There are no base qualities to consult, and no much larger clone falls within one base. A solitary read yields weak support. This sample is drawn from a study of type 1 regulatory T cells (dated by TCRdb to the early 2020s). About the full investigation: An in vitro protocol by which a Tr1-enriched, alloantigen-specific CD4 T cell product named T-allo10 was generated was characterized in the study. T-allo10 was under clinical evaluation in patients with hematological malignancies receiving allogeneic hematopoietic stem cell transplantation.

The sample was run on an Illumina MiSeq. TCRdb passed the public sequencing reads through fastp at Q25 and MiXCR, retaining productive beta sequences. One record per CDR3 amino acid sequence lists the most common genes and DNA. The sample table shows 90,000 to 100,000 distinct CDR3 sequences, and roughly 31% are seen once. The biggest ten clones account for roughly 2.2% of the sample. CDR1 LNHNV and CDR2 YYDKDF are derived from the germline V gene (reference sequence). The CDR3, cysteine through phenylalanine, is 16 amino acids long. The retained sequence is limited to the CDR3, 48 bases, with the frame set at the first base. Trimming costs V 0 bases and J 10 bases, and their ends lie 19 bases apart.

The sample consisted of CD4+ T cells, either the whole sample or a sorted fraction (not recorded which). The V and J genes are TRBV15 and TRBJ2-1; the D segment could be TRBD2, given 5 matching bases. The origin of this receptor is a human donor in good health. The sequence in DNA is TGTGCCACCAGCAGAGATCCAGCGCCCACCTCGGGGGAGCAGTTCTTC. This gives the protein CATSRDPAPTSGEQFF.